The clone carrying this T cell receptor (beta chain) was counted once. The data originate from a study of blood T cell repertoires in COVID-19. Whole-study context: Italy, Spain and the United States were the sources of the convalescent and acute COVID-19 samples. PBMCs, B-cell-depleted T cells, or T cells were the source of the cDNA or gDNA that made up the material.

V lost 11 bases and J 2 bases, leaving 15 bases between the germline ends. From germline, CDR1 is SNHLY and CDR2 FYNNEI. The CDR3 loop spans 13 amino acids. Source study methods: The assay estimated nucleated cells by amplifying reference gene primers. This table comes from immunoSEQ multiplex PCR, and its TCRdb copy is limited to in-frame clones, with some not included. Clonal size and the V and J genes are those of that table, whereas D and trimming came from the DNA. The data show around 110,000 clones, approximately 86% seen once. This chain joins TRBV2 and TRBJ2-5; perhaps TRBD2 as D (6 bases). The sample was peripheral blood. The source is a man between 35 and 55 years old with acute or convalescent COVID-19. The CDR3 DNA reads as TGTGCCTTTGGACGGGACTCACAAGAGACCCAGTACTTC. Its translation: CAFGRDSQETQYF.